One and the same sample provided the 5 T cell receptor beta chains below, sequenced in a study of T cells in localized non-small cell lung cancer. Only in-frame clones appear in the TCRdb table, and some are missing; sequencing was by immunoSEQ multiplex PCR. The data show roughly 33,000 clones, with under 90% seen just once and around 4.1% held by the top ten. The sequences come from peripheral blood, collected before any cancer treatment. These receptors were obtained from a man aged 35 to 70 with stage I lung adenocarcinoma.

The count of this clone is one. The V gene is TRBV11-2, the J gene TRBJ2-1; D possibly corresponds to TRBD2 (6 bases). This CDR3 is 14 amino acids long. Deletions cut 0 bases from V and 9 bases from J, with 12 bases between. Germline values: CDR1 SGHAT, CDR2 FQNNGV. For the CDR3, the DNA is TGTGCCAGCAGCTTAGACATTACCGGGAGTGAGCAGTTCTTC. Protein product: CASSLDITGSEQFF.

This rearrangement joins TRBV5-1 to TRBJ1-2; 9 nucleotides agree with TRBD1. The CDR3 consists of 16 residues. Germline V lookup: CDR1 SGHRS, CDR2 YFSETQ. Unmatched junction bases numbered 8, after V lost 3 bases and J lost 2 bases. The DNA of the CDR3 is TGCGCCAGCAGCTCCGGACAGGGGTCGCCAAACTATGGCTACACCTTC. This codes for CASSSGQGSPNYGYTF. Variable domain in full (rest from reference TRBV5-1 and TRBJ1-2): KAGVTQTPRYLIKTRGQQVTLSCSPISGHRSVSWYQQTPGQGLQFLFEYFSETQRNKGNFPGRFSGRQFSNSRSEMNVSTLELGDSALYLCASSSGQGSPNYGYTFGSGTRLTVV.

The genes are TRBV5-5 and TRBJ1-1; D perhaps matches TRBD1 (5 bases). V was shortened by 0 bases and J by 2 bases, with 17 bases between the two germline ends. The CDR3 is 17 amino acids. Germline assignment: CDR1 SGHKS and CDR2 YYEKEE (reference sequence). The CDR3 DNA reads as TGTGCCAGCAGCTTGGCCCCAGACAGACGCCCAAACACTGAAGCTTTCTTT. Amino acid sequence: CASSLAPDRRPNTEAFF. The complete variable domain, with remaining parts taken from reference TRBV5-5 and TRBJ1-1, reads DAGVTQSPTHLIKTRGQQVTLRCSPISGHKSVSWYQQVLGQGPQFIFQYYEKEERGRGNFPDRFSARQFPNYSSELNVNALLLGDSALYLCASSLAPDRRPNTEAFFGQGTRLTVV.

This chain links TRBV10-3 with TRBJ2-7; 8 bases align to TRBD2. The V and J ends lost 4 bases and 0 bases, in that order; junction bases with no gene match: 5. The CDR3 extends over 15 amino acids. The germline gives CDR1 ENHRY, CDR2 SYGVKD. The chain's CDR3 is CAISVGGGTSYEQYF. CDR3 sequence (DNA): TGTGCCATCAGTGTAGGCGGGGGGACCTCCTACGAGCAGTACTTC.

The chain carries TRBV7-2 and TRBJ2-3; D is uncertain. Trimming removed 5 bases at V and 6 bases at J, with 15 bases between. This CDR3 comprises 14 residues. Germline-derived CDR1 and CDR2 are SGHTA and FQGNSA. The CDR3 DNA sequence: TGTGCCAGCAGCACGGGCCTCGGGCACGATACGCAGTATTTT. It codes for CASSTGLGHDTQYF.